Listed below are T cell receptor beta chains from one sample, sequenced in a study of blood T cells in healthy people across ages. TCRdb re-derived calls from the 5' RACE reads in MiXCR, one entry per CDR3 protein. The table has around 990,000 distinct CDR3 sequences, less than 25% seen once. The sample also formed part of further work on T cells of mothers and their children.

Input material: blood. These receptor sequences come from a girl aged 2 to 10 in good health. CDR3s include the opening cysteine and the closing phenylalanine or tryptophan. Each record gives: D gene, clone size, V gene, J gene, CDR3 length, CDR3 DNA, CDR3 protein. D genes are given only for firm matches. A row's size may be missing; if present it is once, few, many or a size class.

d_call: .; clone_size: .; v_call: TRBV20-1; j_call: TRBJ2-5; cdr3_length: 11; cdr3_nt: TGCAGTGTTTCTGACCGGGAGACCCAGTACTTC; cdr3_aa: CSVSDRETQYF
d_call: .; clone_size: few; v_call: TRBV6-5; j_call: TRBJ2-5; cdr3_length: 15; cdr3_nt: TGTGCCAGCAGTTTGACCCTTGGGACGCAAGAGACCCAGTACTTC; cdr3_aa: CASSLTLGTQETQYF
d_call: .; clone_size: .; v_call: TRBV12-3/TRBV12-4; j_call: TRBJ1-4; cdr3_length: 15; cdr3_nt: TGTGCCAGCAGCTCAACAGGGCTTGTGAATGAAAAACTGTTTTTT; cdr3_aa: CASSSTGLVNEKLFF
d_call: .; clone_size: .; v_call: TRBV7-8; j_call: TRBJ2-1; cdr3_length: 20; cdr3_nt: TGTGCCAGCAGCTTACCGAGAGTCCAGGAATCTCAAAGCTCCTACAATGAGCAGTTCTTC; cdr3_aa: CASSLPRVQESQSSYNEQFF
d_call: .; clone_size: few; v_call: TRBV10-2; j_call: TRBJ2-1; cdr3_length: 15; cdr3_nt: TGCGCCAGCAGTGAGTTCCAAAACAGGGTGAATGAGCAGTTCTTC; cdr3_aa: CASSEFQNRVNEQFF
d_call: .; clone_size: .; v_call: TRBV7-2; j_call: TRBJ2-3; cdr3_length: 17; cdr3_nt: TGTGCCAGCAGCTTATTTGCAGGCGGGATACGGGCAGATACGCAGTATTTT; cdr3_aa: CASSLFAGGIRADTQYF
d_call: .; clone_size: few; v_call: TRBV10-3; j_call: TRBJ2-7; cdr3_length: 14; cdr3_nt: TGTGCCATCAGTGATTCCCCCAATCGATACGAGCAGTACTTC; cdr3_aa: CAISDSPNRYEQYF
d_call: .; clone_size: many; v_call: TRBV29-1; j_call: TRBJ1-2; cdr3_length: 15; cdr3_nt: TGCAGCGTTGAATCGTGGGGCAGCGAGACTATTGGCTACACCTTC; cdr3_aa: CSVESWGSETIGYTF
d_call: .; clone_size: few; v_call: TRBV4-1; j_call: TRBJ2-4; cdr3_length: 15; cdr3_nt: TGCGCCAGCAGCCAAGATGTATCAGGGTTTAATCTTCAGTACTTC; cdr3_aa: CASSQDVSGFNLQYF
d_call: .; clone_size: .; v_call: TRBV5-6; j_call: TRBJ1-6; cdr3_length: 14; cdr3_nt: TGTGCCAGCAGCACCGGACAGAAAAATTCACCCCTCCACTTT; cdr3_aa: CASSTGQKNSPLHF
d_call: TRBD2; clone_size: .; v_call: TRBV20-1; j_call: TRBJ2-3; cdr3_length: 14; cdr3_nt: TGCAGTGCTAGGCTAGCGGAGGGCACAGATACGCAGTATTTT; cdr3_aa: CSARLAEGTDTQYF
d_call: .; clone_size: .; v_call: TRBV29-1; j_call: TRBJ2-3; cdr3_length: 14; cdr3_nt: TGCAGCGTTGTCCTCGAGAGCAGGGCAGATACGCAGTATTTT; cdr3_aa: CSVVLESRADTQYF
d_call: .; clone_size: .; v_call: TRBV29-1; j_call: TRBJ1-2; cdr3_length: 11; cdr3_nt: TGCAGCGTGGGGGCCTCTCATGGCTACACCTTC; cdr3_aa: CSVGASHGYTF
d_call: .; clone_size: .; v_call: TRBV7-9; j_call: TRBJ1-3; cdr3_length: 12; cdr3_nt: TGTGCCACCAGACAGACAGGAAACACCATATATTTT; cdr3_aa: CATRQTGNTIYF
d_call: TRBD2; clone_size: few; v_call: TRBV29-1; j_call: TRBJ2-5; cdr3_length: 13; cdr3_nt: TGCAGCGTTGGGGAGGGGCTAGCAGAGACCCAGTACTTC; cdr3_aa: CSVGEGLAETQYF
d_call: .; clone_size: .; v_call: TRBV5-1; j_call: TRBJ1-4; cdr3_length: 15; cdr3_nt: TGCGCCAGCAGCTTGGCAGCGGGCCGAAATGAAAAACTGTTTTTT; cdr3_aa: CASSLAAGRNEKLFF
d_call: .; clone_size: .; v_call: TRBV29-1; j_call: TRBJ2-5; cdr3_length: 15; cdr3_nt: TGCAGCGTTGAACTACTCGGGTTAGTGCAAGAGACCCAGTACTTC; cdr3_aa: CSVELLGLVQETQYF
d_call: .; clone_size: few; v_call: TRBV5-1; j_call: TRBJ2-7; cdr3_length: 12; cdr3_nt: TGCGCCAGCAGCTATGGAGAAGGGGAGCAGTACTTC; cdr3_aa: CASSYGEGEQYF
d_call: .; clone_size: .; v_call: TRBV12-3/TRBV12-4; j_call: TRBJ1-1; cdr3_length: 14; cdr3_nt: TGTGCCAGCAGTTTTGGTGGGGGCCAACCTGAAGCTTTCTTT; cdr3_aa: CASSFGGGQPEAFF
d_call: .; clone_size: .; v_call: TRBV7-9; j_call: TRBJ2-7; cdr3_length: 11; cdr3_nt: TGTGCCAGCAGCTTTACTAGCGAGCAGTACTTC; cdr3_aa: CASSFTSEQYF
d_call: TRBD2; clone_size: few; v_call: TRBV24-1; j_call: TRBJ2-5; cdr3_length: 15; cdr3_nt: TGTGCCACCAGTGATTTGTCTAGCGGACCGGAGACCCAGTACTTC; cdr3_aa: CATSDLSSGPETQYF
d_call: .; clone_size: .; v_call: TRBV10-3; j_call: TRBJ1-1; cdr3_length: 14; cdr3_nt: TGTGCCATCTCTTCTCGGGGCCCGAACACTGAAGCTTTCTTT; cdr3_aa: CAISSRGPNTEAFF
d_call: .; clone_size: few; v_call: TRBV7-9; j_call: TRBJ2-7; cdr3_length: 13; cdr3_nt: TGTGCCAGCAGCTTAAGGCAGGACTACGAGCAGTACTTC; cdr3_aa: CASSLRQDYEQYF
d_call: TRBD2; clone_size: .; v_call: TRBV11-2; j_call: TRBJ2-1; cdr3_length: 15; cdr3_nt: TGTGCCAGCAGCTTTACAATCGGGGGGGCCAATGAGCAGTTCTTC; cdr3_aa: CASSFTIGGANEQFF
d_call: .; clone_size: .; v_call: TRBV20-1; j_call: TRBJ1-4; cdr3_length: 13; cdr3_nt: TGCAGTGCTAGACCACGGGTTAATGAAAAACTGTTTTTT; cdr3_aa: CSARPRVNEKLFF
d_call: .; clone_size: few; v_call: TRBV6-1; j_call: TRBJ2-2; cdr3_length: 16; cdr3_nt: TGTGCCAGCAGTAAACCTCGGACTGCGAACACCGGGGAGCTGTTTTTT; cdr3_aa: CASSKPRTANTGELFF
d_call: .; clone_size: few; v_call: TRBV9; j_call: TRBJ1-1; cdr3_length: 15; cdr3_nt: TGTGCCAGCAGCCCCGAGGGGTCCTTGAACACTGAAGCTTTCTTT; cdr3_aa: CASSPEGSLNTEAFF
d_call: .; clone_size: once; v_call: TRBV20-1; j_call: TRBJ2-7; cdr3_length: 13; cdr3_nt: TGCAGTGCCCGAAGGGGAGTTCCCTACGAGCAGTACTTC; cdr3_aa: CSARRGVPYEQYF
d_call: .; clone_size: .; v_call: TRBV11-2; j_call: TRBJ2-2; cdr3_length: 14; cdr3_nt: TGTGCCAGCAGCTTATTTGTGGACACCGGGGAGCTGTTTTTT; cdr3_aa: CASSLFVDTGELFF
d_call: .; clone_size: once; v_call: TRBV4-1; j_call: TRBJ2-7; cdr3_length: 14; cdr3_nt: TGCGCCAGCAGCCAATCAGATGATACCTACGAGCAGTACTTC; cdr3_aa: CASSQSDDTYEQYF
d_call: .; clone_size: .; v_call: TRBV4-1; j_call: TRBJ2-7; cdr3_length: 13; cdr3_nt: TGCGCCAGCGGCCAAGTCGGGTCCTACGAGCAGTACTTC; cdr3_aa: CASGQVGSYEQYF
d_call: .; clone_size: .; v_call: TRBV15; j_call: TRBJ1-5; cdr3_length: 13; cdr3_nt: TGTGCCACCAGCAACGCAGTTCATCAGCCCCAGCATTTT; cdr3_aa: CATSNAVHQPQHF
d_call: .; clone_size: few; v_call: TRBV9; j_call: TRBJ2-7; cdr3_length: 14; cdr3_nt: TGTGCCAGCAGCGTAGGGGGACACCCCTACGAGCAGTACTTC; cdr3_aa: CASSVGGHPYEQYF
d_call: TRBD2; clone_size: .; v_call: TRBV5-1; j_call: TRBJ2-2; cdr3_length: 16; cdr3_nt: TGCGCCAGCAGCTTGGCCGGCGGGAGCTCCACCGGGGAGCTGTTTTTT; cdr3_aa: CASSLAGGSSTGELFF
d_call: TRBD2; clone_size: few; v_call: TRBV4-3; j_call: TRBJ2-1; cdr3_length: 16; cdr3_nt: TGCGCCAGCAGCCAAGATGGTAGCGGGGGGATCAATGAGCAGTTCTTC; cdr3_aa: CASSQDGSGGINEQFF
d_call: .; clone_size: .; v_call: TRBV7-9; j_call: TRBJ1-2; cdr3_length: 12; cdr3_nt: TGTGCCAGCAGCCAGGGACGGCCCAAATACACCTTC; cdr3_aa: CASSQGRPKYTF
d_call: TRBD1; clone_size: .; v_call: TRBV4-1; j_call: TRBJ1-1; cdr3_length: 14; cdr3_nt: TGCGCCAGCAAGGAGGGACAGATGAACACTGAAGCTTTCTTT; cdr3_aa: CASKEGQMNTEAFF
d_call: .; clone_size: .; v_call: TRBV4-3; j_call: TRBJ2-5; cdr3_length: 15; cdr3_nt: TGCGCCAGCAGCCAAGAGTTCCAGGGTTTAGAGACCCAGTACTTC; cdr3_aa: CASSQEFQGLETQYF
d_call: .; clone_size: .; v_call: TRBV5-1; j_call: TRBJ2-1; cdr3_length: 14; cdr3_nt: TGCGCCAGCAGCTTGGTAGGGGGAGTAAATGAGCAGTTCTTC; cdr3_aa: CASSLVGGVNEQFF
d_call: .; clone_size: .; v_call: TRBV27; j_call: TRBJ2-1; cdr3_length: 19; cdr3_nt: TGTGCCAGCAGTTTATGGACGGCGGACGGTCGTAGCTCCTACAATGAGCAGTTCTTC; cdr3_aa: CASSLWTADGRSSYNEQFF
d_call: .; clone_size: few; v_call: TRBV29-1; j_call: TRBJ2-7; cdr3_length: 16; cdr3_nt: TGCAGCGTTGTTGCAGGGGAGAGGTGGGGCTCCTACGAGCAGTACTTC; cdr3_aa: CSVVAGERWGSYEQYF
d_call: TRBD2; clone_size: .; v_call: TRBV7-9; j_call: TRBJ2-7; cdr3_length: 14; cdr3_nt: TGTGCCAGCAGCTTACAAATGGCGGGAGACGAGCAGTACTTC; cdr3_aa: CASSLQMAGDEQYF
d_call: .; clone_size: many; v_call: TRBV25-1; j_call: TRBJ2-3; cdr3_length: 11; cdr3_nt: TGTGCCAGCAGTGCGGCAGATACGCAGTATTTT; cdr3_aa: CASSAADTQYF
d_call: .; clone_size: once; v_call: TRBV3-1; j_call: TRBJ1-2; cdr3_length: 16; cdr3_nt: TGTGCCAGCAGCCTTGGGACGGAGGACGCTAACTATGGCTACACCTTC; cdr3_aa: CASSLGTEDANYGYTF
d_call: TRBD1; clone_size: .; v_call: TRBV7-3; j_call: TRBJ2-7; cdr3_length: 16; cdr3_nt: TGTGCCAGCAGCACGACAGGGGGAGGGACTCTCGACGAGCAGTACTTC; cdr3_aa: CASSTTGGGTLDEQYF
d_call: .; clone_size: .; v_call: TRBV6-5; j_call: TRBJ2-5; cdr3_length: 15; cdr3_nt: TGTGCCAGCAGCCCTACCTACGGGACACAAGAGACCCAGTACTTC; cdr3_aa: CASSPTYGTQETQYF
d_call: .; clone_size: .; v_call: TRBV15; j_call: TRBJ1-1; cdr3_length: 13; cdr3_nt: TGTGCCACCAGCAGAGGGGAGCGAGGTGAAGCTTTCTTT; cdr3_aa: CATSRGERGEAFF
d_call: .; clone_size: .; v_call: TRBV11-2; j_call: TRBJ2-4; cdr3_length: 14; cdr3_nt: TGTGCCAGCAGCTCGGCCCTATCCAAAAACATTCAGTACTTC; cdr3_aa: CASSSALSKNIQYF